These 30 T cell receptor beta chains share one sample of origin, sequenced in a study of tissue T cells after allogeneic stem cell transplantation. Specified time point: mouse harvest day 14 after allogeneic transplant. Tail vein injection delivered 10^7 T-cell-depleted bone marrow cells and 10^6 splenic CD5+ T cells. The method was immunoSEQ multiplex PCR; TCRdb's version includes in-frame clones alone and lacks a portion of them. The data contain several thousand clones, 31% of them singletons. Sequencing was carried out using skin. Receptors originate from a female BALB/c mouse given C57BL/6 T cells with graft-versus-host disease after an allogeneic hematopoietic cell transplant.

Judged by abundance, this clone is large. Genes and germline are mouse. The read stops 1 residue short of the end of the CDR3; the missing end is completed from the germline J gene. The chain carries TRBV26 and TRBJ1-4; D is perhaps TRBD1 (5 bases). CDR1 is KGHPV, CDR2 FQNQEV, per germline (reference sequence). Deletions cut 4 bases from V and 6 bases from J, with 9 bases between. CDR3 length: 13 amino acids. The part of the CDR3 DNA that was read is TGTGCCAGCAGTCCCTCGACAGACGAAAGATTATTT. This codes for CASSPSTDERLF. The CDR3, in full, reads CASSPSTDERLFF.

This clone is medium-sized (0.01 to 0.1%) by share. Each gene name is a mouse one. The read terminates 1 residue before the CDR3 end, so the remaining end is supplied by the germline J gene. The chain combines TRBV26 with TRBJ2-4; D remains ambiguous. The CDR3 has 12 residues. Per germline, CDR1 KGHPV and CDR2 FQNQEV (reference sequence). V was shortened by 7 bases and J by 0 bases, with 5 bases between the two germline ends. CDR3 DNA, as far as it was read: TGTGCCAGCACCGACAGTCAAAACACCTTGTAC. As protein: CASTDSQNTLY. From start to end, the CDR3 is CASTDSQNTLYF. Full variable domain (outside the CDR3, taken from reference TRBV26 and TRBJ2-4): NSKVIQTPRYLVKGQGQKAKMRCIPEKGHPVVFWYQQNKNNEFKFLINFQNQEVLQQIDMTEKRFSAECPSNSPCSLEIQSSEAGDSALYLCASTDSQNTLYFGAGTRLSVL.

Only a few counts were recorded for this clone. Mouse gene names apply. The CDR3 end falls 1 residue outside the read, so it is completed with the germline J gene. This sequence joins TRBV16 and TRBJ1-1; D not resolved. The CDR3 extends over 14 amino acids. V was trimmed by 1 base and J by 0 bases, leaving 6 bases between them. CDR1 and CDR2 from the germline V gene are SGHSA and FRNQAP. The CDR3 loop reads CASSLAGANTEVFF. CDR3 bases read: TGTGCAAGCAGCTTAGCCGGGGCAAACACAGAAGTCTTC.

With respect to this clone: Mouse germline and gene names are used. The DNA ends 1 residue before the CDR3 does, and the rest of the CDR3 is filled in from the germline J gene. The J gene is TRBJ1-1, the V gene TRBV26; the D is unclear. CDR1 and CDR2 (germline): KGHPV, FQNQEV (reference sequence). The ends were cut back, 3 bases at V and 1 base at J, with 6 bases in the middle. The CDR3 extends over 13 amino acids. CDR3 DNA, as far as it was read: TGTGCCAGCAGTCTCACAGAAAACACAGAAGTCTTC. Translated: CASSLTENTEVF. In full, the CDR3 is CASSLTENTEVFF.

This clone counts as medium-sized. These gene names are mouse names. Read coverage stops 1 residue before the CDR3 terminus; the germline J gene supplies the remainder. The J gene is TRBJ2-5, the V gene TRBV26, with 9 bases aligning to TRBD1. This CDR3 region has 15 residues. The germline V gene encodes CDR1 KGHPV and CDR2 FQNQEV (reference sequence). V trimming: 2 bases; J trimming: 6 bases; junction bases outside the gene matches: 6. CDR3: CASSLVQGAADTQYF. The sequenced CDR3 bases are TGTGCCAGCAGTCTGGTACAGGGGGCGGCCGACACCCAGTAC.

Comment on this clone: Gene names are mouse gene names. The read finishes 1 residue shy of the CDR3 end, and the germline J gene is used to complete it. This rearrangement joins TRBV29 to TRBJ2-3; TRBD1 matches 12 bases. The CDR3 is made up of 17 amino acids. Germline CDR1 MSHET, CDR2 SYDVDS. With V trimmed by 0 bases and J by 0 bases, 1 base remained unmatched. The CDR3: CASSLSGQGASAETLYF. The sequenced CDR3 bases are TGTGCTAGCAGTTTATCGGGACAGGGGGCTAGTGCAGAAACGCTGTAT.

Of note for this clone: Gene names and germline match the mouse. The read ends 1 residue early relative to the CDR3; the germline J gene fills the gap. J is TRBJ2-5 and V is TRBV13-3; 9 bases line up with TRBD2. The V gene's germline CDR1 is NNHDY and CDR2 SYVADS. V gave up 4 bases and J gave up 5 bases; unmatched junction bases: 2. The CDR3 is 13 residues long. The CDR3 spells CASSLLGGDTQYF. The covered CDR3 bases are TGTGCCAGCAGTCTACTGGGGGGAGACACCCAGTAC.

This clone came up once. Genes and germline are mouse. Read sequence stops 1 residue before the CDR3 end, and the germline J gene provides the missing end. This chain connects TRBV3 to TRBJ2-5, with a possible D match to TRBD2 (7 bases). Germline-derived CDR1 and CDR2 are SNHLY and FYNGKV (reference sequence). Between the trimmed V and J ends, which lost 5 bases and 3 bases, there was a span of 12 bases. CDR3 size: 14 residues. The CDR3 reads CASSRGARQDTQYF. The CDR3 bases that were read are TGTGCCAGCAGCCGGGGGGCGCGACAAGACACCCAGTAC.

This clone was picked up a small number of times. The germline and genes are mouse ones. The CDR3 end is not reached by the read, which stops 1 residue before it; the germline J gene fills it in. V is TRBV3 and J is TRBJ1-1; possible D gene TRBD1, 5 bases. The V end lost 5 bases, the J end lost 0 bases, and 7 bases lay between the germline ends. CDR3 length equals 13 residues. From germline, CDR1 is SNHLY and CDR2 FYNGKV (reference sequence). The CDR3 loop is CASSRGQNTEVFF. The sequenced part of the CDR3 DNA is TGTGCCAGCAGCCGGGGACAGAACACAGAAGTCTTC.

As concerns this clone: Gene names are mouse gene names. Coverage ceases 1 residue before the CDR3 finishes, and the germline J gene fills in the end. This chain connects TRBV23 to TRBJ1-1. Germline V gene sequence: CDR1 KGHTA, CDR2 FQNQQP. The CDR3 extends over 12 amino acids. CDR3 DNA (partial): TGCTCCAGCAGTCAATTGGGGGGGAAAGTCTTC. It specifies CSSSQLGGKVF. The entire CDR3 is CSSSQLGGKVFF. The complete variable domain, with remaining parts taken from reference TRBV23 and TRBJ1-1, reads DAAVTQKPRYLIKMKGQEAEMKCIPEKGHTAVFWYQQKQSKELKFLIYFQNQQPLDQIDMVKERFSAVCPSSSLCSLGIRTCEAEDSALYLCSSSQLGGKVFFGKGTRLTVV.

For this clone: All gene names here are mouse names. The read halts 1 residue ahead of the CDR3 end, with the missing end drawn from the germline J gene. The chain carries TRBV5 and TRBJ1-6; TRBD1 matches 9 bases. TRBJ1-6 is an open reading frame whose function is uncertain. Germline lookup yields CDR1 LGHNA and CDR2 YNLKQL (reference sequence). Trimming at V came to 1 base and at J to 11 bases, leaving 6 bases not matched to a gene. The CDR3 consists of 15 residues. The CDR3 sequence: CASSQGGTGKAPLYF. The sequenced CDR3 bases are TGTGCCAGCAGCCAAGGGGGGACAGGGAAGGCGCCCCTCTAC.

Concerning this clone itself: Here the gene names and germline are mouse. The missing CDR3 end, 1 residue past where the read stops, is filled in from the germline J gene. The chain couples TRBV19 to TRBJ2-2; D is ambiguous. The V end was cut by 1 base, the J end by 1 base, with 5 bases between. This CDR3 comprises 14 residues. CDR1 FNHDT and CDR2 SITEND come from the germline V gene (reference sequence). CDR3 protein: CASSINLNTGQLYF. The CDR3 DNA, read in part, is TGTGCCAGCAGTATAAACCTAAACACCGGGCAGCTCTAC.

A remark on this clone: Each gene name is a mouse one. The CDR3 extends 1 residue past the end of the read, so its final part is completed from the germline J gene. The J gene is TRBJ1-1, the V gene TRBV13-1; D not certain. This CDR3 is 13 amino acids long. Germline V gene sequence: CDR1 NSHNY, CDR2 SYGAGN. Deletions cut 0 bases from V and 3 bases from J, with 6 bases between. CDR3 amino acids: CASSDDWDTEVFF. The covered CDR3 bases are TGTGCCAGCAGTGATGATTGGGACACAGAAGTCTTC.

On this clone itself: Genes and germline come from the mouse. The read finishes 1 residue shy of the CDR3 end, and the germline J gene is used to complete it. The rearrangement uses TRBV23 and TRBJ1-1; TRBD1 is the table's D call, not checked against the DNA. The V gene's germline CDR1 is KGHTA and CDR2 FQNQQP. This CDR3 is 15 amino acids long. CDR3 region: CSSSQSLHANTEVFF. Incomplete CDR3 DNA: TGCTCCAGCAGTCAATCCCTACACGCAAACACAGAAGTCTTC.

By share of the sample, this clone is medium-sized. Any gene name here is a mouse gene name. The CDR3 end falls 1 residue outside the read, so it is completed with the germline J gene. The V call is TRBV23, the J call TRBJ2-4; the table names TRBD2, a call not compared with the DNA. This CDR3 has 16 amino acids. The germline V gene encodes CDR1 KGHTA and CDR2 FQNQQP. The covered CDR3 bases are TGCTCCAGCAGTCAATCGGTACTGGGGGGGCAGGACACCTTGTAC. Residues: CSSSQSVLGGQDTLY. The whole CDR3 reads CSSSQSVLGGQDTLYF.

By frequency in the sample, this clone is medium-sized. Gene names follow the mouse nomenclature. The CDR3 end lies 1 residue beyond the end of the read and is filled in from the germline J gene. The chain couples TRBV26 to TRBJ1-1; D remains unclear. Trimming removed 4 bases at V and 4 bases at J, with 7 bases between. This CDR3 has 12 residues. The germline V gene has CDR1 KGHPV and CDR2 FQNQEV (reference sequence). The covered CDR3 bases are TGTGCCAGCAGTCGCGGGGTCACAGAAGTCTTC. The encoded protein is CASSRGVTEVF. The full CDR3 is CASSRGVTEVFF.

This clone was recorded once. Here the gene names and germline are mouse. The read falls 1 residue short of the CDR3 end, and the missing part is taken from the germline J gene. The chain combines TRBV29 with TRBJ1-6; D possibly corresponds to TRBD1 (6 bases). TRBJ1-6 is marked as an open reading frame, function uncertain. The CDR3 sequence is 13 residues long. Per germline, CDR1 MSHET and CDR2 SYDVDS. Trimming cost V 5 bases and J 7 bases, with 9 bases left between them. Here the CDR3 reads CASSQGRNSPLYF. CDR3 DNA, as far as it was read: TGTGCTAGCAGTCAGGGGAGGAATTCGCCCCTCTAC.

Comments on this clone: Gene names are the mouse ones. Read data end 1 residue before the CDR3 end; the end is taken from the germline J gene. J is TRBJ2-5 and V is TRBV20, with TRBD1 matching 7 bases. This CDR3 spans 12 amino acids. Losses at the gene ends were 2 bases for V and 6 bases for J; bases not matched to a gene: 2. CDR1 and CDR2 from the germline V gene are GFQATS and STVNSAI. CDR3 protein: CGARTGVDTQYF. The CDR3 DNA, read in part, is TGTGGTGCTAGGACAGGGGTGGACACCCAGTAC.

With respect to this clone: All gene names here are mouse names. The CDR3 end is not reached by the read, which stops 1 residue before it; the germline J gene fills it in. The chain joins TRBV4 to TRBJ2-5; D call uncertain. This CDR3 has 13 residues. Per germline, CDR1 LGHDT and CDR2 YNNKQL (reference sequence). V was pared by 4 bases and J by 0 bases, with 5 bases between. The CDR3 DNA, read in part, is TGTGCCAGCAGCTGGGGTAACCAAGACACCCAGTAC. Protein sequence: CASSWGNQDTQY. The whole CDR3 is CASSWGNQDTQYF.

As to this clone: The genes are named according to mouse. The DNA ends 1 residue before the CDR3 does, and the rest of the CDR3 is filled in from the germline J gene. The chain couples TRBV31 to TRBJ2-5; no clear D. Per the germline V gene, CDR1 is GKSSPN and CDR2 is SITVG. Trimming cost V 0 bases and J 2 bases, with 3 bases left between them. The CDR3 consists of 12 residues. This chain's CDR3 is CAWSLGQDTQYF. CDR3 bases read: TGTGCCTGGAGTCTAGGCCAAGACACCCAGTAC.

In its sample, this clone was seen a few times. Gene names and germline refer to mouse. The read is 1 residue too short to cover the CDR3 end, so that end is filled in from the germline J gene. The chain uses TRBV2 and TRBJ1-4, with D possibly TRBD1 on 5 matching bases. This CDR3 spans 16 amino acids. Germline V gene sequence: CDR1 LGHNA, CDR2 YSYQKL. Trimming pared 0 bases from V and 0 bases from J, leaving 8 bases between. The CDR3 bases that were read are TGTGCCAGCAGCCAAGATGCCAGGGTTTCCAACGAAAGATTATTT. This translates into CASSQDARVSNERLF. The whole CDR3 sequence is CASSQDARVSNERLFF.

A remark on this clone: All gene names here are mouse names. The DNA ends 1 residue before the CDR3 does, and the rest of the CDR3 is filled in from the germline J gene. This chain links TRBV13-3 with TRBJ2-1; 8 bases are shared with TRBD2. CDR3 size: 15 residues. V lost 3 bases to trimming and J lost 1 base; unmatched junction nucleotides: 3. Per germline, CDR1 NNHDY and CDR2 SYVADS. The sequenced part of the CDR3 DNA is TGTGCCAGCAGTGGACTGGGGAAGAACTATGCTGAGCAGTTC. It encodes CASSGLGKNYAEQF. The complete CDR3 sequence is CASSGLGKNYAEQFF.

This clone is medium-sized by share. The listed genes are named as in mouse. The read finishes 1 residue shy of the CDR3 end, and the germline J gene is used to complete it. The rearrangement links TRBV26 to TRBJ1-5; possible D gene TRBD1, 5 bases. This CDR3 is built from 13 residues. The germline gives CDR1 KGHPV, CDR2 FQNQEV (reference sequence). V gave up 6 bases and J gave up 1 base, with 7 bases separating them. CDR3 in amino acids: CASSRDNNQAPLF. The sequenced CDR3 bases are TGTGCCAGCAGCCGGGACAACAACCAGGCTCCGCTT.

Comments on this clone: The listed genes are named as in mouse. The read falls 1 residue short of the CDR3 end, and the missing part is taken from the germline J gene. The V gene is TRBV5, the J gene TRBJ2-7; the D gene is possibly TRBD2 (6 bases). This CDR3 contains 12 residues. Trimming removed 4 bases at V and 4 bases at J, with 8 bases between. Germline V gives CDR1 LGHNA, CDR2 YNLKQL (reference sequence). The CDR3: CASSPTGYEQYF. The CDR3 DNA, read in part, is TGTGCCAGCAGCCCCACTGGGTATGAACAGTAC.

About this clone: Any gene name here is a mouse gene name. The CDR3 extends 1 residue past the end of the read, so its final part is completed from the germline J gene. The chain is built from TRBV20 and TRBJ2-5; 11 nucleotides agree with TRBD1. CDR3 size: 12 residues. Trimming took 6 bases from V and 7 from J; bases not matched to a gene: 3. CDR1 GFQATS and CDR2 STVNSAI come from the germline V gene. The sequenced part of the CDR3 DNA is TGTGGTGCAGGACAGGGGGCGAACACCCAGTAC. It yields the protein CGAGQGANTQY. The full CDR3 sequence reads CGAGQGANTQYF.

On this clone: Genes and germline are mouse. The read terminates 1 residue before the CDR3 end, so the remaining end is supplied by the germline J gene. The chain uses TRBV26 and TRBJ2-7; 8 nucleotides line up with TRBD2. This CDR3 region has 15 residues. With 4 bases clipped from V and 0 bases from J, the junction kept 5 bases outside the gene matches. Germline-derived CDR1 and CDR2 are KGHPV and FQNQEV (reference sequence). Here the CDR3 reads CASSPLGGRSYEQYF. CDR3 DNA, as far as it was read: TGTGCCAGCAGTCCCCTGGGGGGTCGCTCCTATGAACAGTAC.

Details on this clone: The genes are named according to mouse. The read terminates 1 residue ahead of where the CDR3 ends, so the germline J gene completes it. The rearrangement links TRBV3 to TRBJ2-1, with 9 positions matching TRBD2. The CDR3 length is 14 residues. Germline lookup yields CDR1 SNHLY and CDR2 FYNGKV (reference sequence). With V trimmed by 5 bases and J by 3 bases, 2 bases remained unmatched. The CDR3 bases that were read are TGTGCCAGCAGCCGGACTGGGGTCTATGCTGAGCAGTTC. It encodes CASSRTGVYAEQF. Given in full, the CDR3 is CASSRTGVYAEQFF.

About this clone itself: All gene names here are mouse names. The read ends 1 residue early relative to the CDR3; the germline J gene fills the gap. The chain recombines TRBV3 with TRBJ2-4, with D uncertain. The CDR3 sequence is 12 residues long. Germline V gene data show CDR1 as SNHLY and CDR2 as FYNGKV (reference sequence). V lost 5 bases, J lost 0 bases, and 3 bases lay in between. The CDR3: CASSPSQNTLYF. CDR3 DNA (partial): TGTGCCAGCAGCCCTAGTCAAAACACCTTGTAC.

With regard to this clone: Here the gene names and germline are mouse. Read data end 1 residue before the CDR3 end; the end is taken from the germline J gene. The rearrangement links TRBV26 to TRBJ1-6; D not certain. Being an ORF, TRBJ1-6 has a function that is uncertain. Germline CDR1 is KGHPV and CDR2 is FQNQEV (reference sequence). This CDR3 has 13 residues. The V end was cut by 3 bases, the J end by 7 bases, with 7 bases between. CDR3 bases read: TGTGCCAGCAGTCTCCAGGAAAATTCGCCCCTCTAC. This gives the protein CASSLQENSPLY. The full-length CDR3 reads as CASSLQENSPLYF.

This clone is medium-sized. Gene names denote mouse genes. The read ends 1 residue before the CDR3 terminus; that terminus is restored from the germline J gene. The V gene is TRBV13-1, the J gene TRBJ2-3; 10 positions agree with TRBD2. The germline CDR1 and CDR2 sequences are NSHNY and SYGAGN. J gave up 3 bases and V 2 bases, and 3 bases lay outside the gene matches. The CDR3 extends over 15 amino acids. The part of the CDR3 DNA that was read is TGTGCCAGCAGTGAACGGGACTGGGGAGCAGAAACGCTGTAT. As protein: CASSERDWGAETLY. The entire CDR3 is CASSERDWGAETLYF.